Listed below are T cell receptor beta chains from one sample, sequenced in a study of shared clonotypes between healthy human individuals. The method was immunoSEQ multiplex PCR; TCRdb's version includes in-frame clones alone and lacks a portion of them. Here the sample spans around 700,000 clones, 55% to 85% being singletons. The specimen was memory CD4+ T cells sorted from blood. The receptors shown here come from a woman aged 25-40 years in good health. CDR3s include the opening cysteine and the closing phenylalanine or tryptophan.

TRBV30 | CAWTSGHYGYTF
TRBV18 | CASSPDRENTEAFF
TRBV12-5 | CASGLSGSSYNEQFF
TRBV5-1 | CASRAGNGQNEQFF
TRBV28 | CASRPAGVVVNGELFF
TRBV14 | CASSPEGGPHYGYTF
TRBV5-4 | CASSLPPGLAGGTQFF
TRBV6-1 | CASSEGMWENQPQHF
TRBV10-3 | CAISGGQSYEQYF
TRBV6-4 | CASSPEYSNQPQHF